These 14 T cell receptor beta chains originate from one sample sequenced in a study of blood T cell repertoires in COVID-19 (dated by TCRdb to 2018 to 2020). Library preparation employed the immunoSEQ multiplex PCR assay. The table comes from immuneACCESS by way of TCRdb, which keeps in-frame sequences with V and J called. Part of the clones is missing from these tables; in studies checked, under half for an unresolved V gene and the rest for unknown reasons. The sample records tens of thousands of clones, about 85% of which are singletons. The top ten clonotypes cover roughly 15% of the sample. Sequencing was carried out using peripheral blood. The receptors were gathered from a human donor in a cohort sampled during active COVID-19.

The chain employs TRBV10-1 and TRBJ2-1, with 8 nucleotides matching TRBD2. V trimming: 0 bases; J trimming: 0 bases; junction bases outside the gene matches: 4. This CDR3 region has 17 residues. Germline V gene lookup returns CDR1 WNHNN and CDR2 SYGVQD (reference sequence). This CDR3 is CASSESNSGGSYNEQFF. The CDR3 DNA reads TGCGCCAGCAGTGAGTCGAACAGCGGGGGCTCCTACAATGAGCAGTTCTTC.

V gene TRBV9 combines with J gene TRBJ2-3; D remains unclear. Trimming removed 3 bases from V and 0 bases from J, with 8 bases in between. CDR1 is SGDLS, CDR2 YYNGEE, per germline. There are 14 residues in the CDR3. The CDR3 DNA sequence: TGTGCCAGCAGCGACCAGGTTAGCACAGATACGCAGTATTTT. Its protein product is CASSDQVSTDTQYF.

For the CDR3, the DNA is TGTGCCAGCAGCACCGTTCCCGGGACAGGTTACTCTGGAAACACCATATATTTT. Its protein product is CASSTVPGTGYSGNTIYF. This chain links TRBV7-9 with TRBJ1-3, with 8 bases aligning to TRBD1. Germline V gives CDR1 SEHNR, CDR2 FQNEAQ (reference sequence). The CDR3 runs 18 residues. V lost 5 bases, J lost 0 bases, and 12 bases stayed unmatched.

This chain links TRBV5-1 with TRBJ2-5, with TRBD2 identical over 8 bases. Germline V CDR1 and CDR2: SGHRS, YFSETQ. The CDR3 runs to 14 residues. V lost 4 bases, J lost 5 bases, and 7 bases stayed unmatched. CDR3 DNA sequence: TGCGCCAGCAGCCCCGGGGGGGGGCCGGAGACCCAGTACTTC. This gives the protein CASSPGGGPETQYF.

This clone showed up just a few times. V usage is TRBV18 and J usage is TRBJ2-1; 7 bases match TRBD2. Germline CDR1 and CDR2: KGHSH and LQKENI. This CDR3 is built from 19 residues. The V gene end was trimmed by 2 bases and the J gene end by 0 bases; junction bases not matched to a gene: 13. CDR3 bases: TGTGCCAGCTCACCAGGGGGAGGGTACTCCCGTCCCTCCTACAATGAGCAGTTCTTC. Its protein product is CASSPGGGYSRPSYNEQFF.

V and J are TRBV29-1 and TRBJ2-1, with TRBD2 matching 16 bases. This CDR3 is built from 16 residues. With V trimmed by 2 bases and J by 10 bases, 8 bases remained unmatched. Per the germline V gene, CDR1 is SQVTM and CDR2 is ANQGSEA. This chain's CDR3 is CSVESPGLAGGQEQFF. The CDR3 DNA sequence: TGCAGCGTTGAATCCCCGGGACTAGCGGGGGGGCAGGAGCAGTTCTTC.

The chain carries TRBV5-1 and TRBJ2-3; TRBD2 might be the D (6 bases). The length of the CDR3 is 16 residues. V gave up 0 bases and J gave up 6 bases, with 17 bases separating them. In germline, CDR1 is SGHRS, CDR2 YFSETQ. The CDR3 spells CASSLGNGGGADTQYF. The CDR3 DNA is TGCGCCAGCAGCTTGGGTAACGGGGGTGGAGCGGATACGCAGTATTTT.

V usage is TRBV29-1 and J usage is TRBJ2-2, with TRBD2 matching 8 bases. With V trimmed by 6 bases and J by 4 bases, 10 bases remained unmatched. The CDR3 loop spans 15 amino acids. Germline V CDR1 and CDR2: SQVTM, ANQGSEA. The CDR3: CSVITGGRTTGELFF. The DNA of the CDR3 is TGCAGCGTCATCACGGGGGGGCGGACCACCGGGGAGCTGTTTTTT.

V gene TRBV5-1 combines with J gene TRBJ2-3; the D gene is possibly TRBD1 (5 bases). Germline CDR1 reads SGHRS; CDR2 reads YFSETQ. V dropped 0 bases and J dropped 5 bases, with 10 bases sitting between them. The CDR3 contains 14 residues. CDR3 nucleotides: TGCGCCAGCAGCTTGGGGCAGGGTGGAGATACGCAGTATTTT. Its translation is CASSLGQGGDTQYF.

This clone was recorded at least ten times. CDR3 protein: CASTPAGGGANVLTF. Written as DNA, the CDR3 is TGCGCCAGTACACCAGCGGGGGGTGGGGCCAACGTCCTGACTTTC. The V call is TRBV5-1, the J call TRBJ2-6, with 9 positions matching TRBD2. V shed 8 bases and J 3 bases; nucleotides not matched to a gene: 6. The CDR3 contains 15 residues. Germline CDR1 SGHRS, CDR2 YFSETQ.

V usage is TRBV29-1 and J usage is TRBJ2-3; 12 nucleotides line up with TRBD2. The CDR3 consists of 14 residues. V was pared by 7 bases and J by 2 bases, with 4 bases of the junction left unmatched. Per germline, CDR1 SQVTM and CDR2 ANQGSEA. The CDR3 loop reads CSARTSGNTDTQYF. The CDR3 region has the DNA TGCAGCGCCCGGACTAGCGGGAACACAGATACGCAGTATTTT.

CDR3 amino acids: CASSEQGALNNQPQHF. The CDR3 nucleotides are TGTGCCAGCTCGGAACAGGGGGCTCTTAACAATCAGCCCCAGCATTTT. V is TRBV18 and J is TRBJ1-5; 9 bases align to TRBD1. This CDR3 has 16 amino acids. V trimming: 6 bases; J trimming: 3 bases; junction bases outside the gene matches: 9. Germline CDR1 reads KGHSH; CDR2 reads LQKENI. The entire variable domain, with the rest obtained from reference TRBV18 and TRBJ1-5, is as follows: NAGVMQNPRHLVRRRGQEARLRCSPMKGHSHVYWYRQLPEEGLKFMVYLQKENIIDESGMPKERFSAEFPKEGPSILRIQQVVRGDSAAYFCASSEQGALNNQPQHFGDGTRLSIL.

The gene calls are TRBV4-2 and TRBJ1-6, with 7 nucleotides matching TRBD1. Germline-derived CDR1 and CDR2 are LGHNA and YNFKEQ. V lost 5 bases, J lost 7 bases, and 8 bases stayed unmatched. The CDR3 runs 15 residues. The CDR3 DNA sequence: TGTGCCAGCAGCATAAGGACAGGTGACAATTCACCCCTCCACTTT. It translates to CASSIRTGDNSPLHF.

The rearrangement uses TRBV18 and TRBJ2-7, with a possible D match to TRBD1 (6 bases). Per the germline V gene, CDR1 is KGHSH and CDR2 is LQKENI. Trimming shortened V by 1 base and J by 5 bases, and 15 bases separated the two germline ends. CDR3 length: 15 amino acids. The CDR3 loop reads CASSPHPPGDNEQYF. For the CDR3, the DNA is TGTGCCAGCTCACCACATCCTCCAGGGGACAACGAGCAGTACTTC.